This TCR beta chain was captured in a study of cytomegalovirus exposure and HLA in healthy donors. With 60 Vbeta and 13 Jbeta primers, the PCR was carried out. Assay: immunoSEQ multiplex PCR; the TCRdb copy retains only in-frame clones and omits some. The sample carries 120,000 to 150,000 clones, roughly 85% recorded once. Germline values: CDR1 SGDLS, CDR2 YYNGEE. This CDR3 region has 17 residues. Trimming shortened V by 3 bases and J by 1 base, and 16 bases separated the two germline ends. Sequencing was carried out using PBMCs. The chain carries TRBV9 and TRBJ2-2, with a possible D match to TRBD2 (5 bases). This receptor was obtained from a woman in her twenties or thirties in good health and CMV-seronegative. The CDR3, as DNA: TGTGCCAGCAGCGCCCGGGGTACTCCCGTGAACACCGGGGAGCTGTTTTTT. Protein product: CASSARGTPVNTGELFF.